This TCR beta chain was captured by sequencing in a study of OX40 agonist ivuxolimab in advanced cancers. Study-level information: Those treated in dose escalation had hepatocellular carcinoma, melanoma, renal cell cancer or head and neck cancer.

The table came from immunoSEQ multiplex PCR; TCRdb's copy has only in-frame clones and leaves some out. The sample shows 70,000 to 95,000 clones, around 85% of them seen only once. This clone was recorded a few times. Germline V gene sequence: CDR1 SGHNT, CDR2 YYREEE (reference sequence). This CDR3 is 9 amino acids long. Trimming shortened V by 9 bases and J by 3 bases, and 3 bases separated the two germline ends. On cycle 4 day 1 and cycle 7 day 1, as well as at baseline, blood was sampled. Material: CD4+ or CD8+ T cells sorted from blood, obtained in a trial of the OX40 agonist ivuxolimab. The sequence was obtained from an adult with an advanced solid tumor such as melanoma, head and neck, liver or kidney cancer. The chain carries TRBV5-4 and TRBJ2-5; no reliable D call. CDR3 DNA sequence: TGTGCCACTAAAGAGACCCAGTACTTC. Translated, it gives CATKETQYF.